This passage covers 30 T cell receptor beta chains from one sample sequenced in a study of blood T cell repertoires in COVID-19. Assay: immunoSEQ multiplex PCR; the TCRdb copy retains only in-frame clones and omits some. The sample carries around 420,000 clones, roughly 88% recorded once. Sequencing was done on a sample of PBMCs or T cells enriched from blood (not recorded which). Receptors were obtained from a woman between 35 and 50 years old with acute COVID-19.

This chain connects TRBV13 to TRBJ2-1; tentative D call: TRBD1 (8 bases). This CDR3 has 15 amino acids. From germline, CDR1 is PRHDT and CDR2 FYEKMQ (reference sequence). V lost 5 bases to trimming and J lost 9 bases, with 20 bases between them. The CDR3 sequence: CASSPSTGGGFEQFF. In nucleotides, the CDR3 is TGTGCCAGCAGCCCGTCAACAGGGGGAGGGTTTGAGCAGTTCTTC.

This clone was detected only once. J is TRBJ2-7 and V is TRBV11-3; weak D call: TRBD2 (7 bases). V lost 3 bases, J lost 7 bases, and 22 bases lay in between. CDR3 length: 16 amino acids. The germline CDR1 and CDR2 sequences are SGHNT and YENEEA. For the CDR3, the DNA is TGTGCCAGCAGCTTCCCGGCGGGGGCCCAACGGGGGGAGCAGTACTTC. Translated: CASSFPAGAQRGEQYF. The whole variable domain, filled in from reference TRBV11-3 and TRBJ2-7, reads EAGVVQSPRYKIIEKKQPVAFWCNPISGHNTLYWYLQNLGQGPELLIRYENEEAVDDSQLPKDRFSAERLKGVDSTLKIQPAELGDSAVYLCASSFPAGAQRGEQYFGPGTRLTVT.

This chain joins TRBV10-3 and TRBJ2-5, with 12 bases fitting TRBD2. This CDR3 region has 14 residues. In germline, CDR1 is ENHRY, CDR2 SYGVKD. J was trimmed by 0 bases and V by 9 bases; bases with no gene match: 2. The DNA of the CDR3 is TGTGCCATTGGGACTAGCGGGTACCAAGAGACCCAGTACTTC. This codes for CAIGTSGYQETQYF.

The chain combines TRBV3-1 (or the pseudogene TRBV3-2) with TRBJ2-2, with D possibly TRBD2 on 5 matching bases. Trimming removed 4 bases at V and 8 bases at J, with 5 bases between. Germline CDR1 reads LGHDT; CDR2 reads YNNKEL (reference sequence). The CDR3 length is 11 residues. CDR3 loop: CASSRGGELFF. The CDR3 bases are TGTGCCAGCAGCCGAGGGGGGGAGCTGTTTTTT.

The chain carries TRBV7-9 and TRBJ2-1; 8 bases map to TRBD1. Germline assignment: CDR1 SEHNR and CDR2 FQNEAQ (reference sequence). This CDR3 spans 15 amino acids. After removal of 6 bases from V and 0 bases from J, the junction contained 4 bases not matched to a gene. The CDR3, as DNA: TGTGCCAGCAGACGACAGGGGAGCTCCTACAATGAGCAGTTCTTC. Protein sequence: CASRRQGSSYNEQFF.

V and J are TRBV6-5 and TRBJ1-2, with D maybe TRBD1 (6 bases). Germline V gene lookup returns CDR1 MNHEY and CDR2 SVGAGI. Trimming took 6 bases from V and 4 from J, leaving 12 bases between them. This CDR3 contains 13 residues. CDR3 sequence: CASSVGQFYGYTF. The CDR3 DNA is TGTGCCAGCAGCGTAGGACAGTTCTATGGCTACACCTTC.

The chain has TRBV5-4 and TRBJ2-3; tentatively, D is TRBD1 (7 bases). This CDR3 region has 17 residues. Deletions cut 4 bases from V and 2 bases from J, with 20 bases between. The germline CDR1 and CDR2 sequences are SGHNT and YYREEE (reference sequence). As DNA, the CDR3 is TGTGCCAGCAGCCAGGGGGAACGGCGGGGTAACACAGATACGCAGTATTTT. It encodes CASSQGERRGNTDTQYF.

The chain couples TRBV5-1 to TRBJ1-2; D might be TRBD1 (6 bases). Germline values: CDR1 SGHRS, CDR2 YFSETQ. Trimming left V 1 base short and J 3 bases short, with 25 bases between. The CDR3 has 19 amino acids. Written as DNA, the CDR3 is TGCGCCAGCAGCTTGTACCCTCCCCGGCCAGGGGTGGATTACTATGGCTACACCTTC. The encoded protein is CASSLYPPRPGVDYYGYTF.

This chain links TRBV6-5 with TRBJ2-7; TRBD2 matches at 7 bases. V lost 6 bases, J lost 6 bases, and 5 bases stayed unmatched. The CDR3 is 12 amino acids. Germline V gene data show CDR1 as MNHEY and CDR2 as SVGAGI. CDR3 protein: CASRGGVFEQYF. Here the CDR3 DNA reads TGTGCCAGCAGGGGGGGGGTTTTCGAGCAGTACTTC.

This clone was recorded once. The sample carries other DNA sequences with the same CDR3. The chain combines TRBV6-5 with TRBJ1-2, with D perhaps TRBD1 (5 bases). Trimming took 2 bases from V and 4 from J, leaving 8 bases between them. CDR3 length: 13 residues. Germline V gene data show CDR1 as MNHEY and CDR2 as SVGAGI. The CDR3 is CASSYGGTYGYTF. In DNA form, the CDR3 reads TGTGCCAGCAGTTACGGGGGGACCTATGGCTACACCTTC.

The chain carries TRBV3-1 (or the pseudogene TRBV3-2) and TRBJ1-4; 7 bases align to TRBD1. The CDR3 has 14 residues. V lost 4 bases, J lost 2 bases, and 1 base stayed unmatched. Germline V gives CDR1 LGHDT, CDR2 YNNKEL (reference sequence). In DNA, the CDR3 is TGTGCCAGCAGCCGCAGGGGGACTAATGAAAAACTGTTTTTT. Amino acids: CASSRRGTNEKLFF.

This clone was detected once. The V gene is TRBV9, the J gene TRBJ2-5; 10 nucleotides match TRBD1. In germline, CDR1 is SGDLS, CDR2 YYNGEE. The length of the CDR3 is 15 residues. The ends lost 3 bases at V and 4 bases at J; junction bases unmatched: 6. The CDR3 loop reads CASSGGTGDGETQYF. The DNA for the CDR3 is TGTGCCAGCAGCGGCGGGACAGGGGATGGAGAGACCCAGTACTTC. Full variable domain (missing parts from reference TRBV9 and TRBJ2-5): DSGVTQTPKHLITATGQRVTLRCSPRSGDLSVYWYQQSLDQGLQFLIQYYNGEERAKGNILERFSAQQFPDLHSELNLSSLELGDSALYFCASSGGTGDGETQYFGPGTRLLVL.

The V gene is TRBV6-2 or TRBV6-3, the J gene TRBJ2-3; D ambiguous. Germline-derived CDR1 and CDR2 are MNHEY and SVGEGT. This CDR3 region has 13 residues. The V and J ends lost 4 bases and 2 bases respectively, with 7 bases between them. The CDR3 protein is CASSFGSTDTQYF. CDR3 sequence (DNA): TGTGCCAGCAGTTTTGGCTCCACAGATACGCAGTATTTT.

The chain recombines TRBV5-4 with TRBJ2-7; TRBD2 agrees at 9 bases. Per the germline V gene, CDR1 is SGHNT and CDR2 is YYREEE (reference sequence). The length of the CDR3 is 13 residues. V was clipped by 3 bases and J by 7 bases; unmatched bases: 5. The CDR3 protein is CASSSAGGLEQYF. DNA of the CDR3: TGTGCCAGCAGCTCAGCGGGGGGTCTTGAGCAGTACTTC.

The chain links TRBV19 to TRBJ2-3, with TRBD2 matching over 10 bases. Germline V gene lookup returns CDR1 LNHDA and CDR2 SQIVND (reference sequence). V was clipped by 5 bases and J by 0 bases; unmatched bases: 5. CDR3 size: 16 residues. CDR3 residues: CASSQGLAVSTDTQYF. The CDR3 DNA follows: TGTGCCAGTAGTCAAGGACTAGCGGTGAGCACAGATACGCAGTATTTT. The whole variable domain, remainder taken from reference TRBV19 and TRBJ2-3, is DGGITQSPKYLFRKEGQNVTLSCEQNLNHDAMYWYRQDPGQGLRLIYYSQIVNDFQKGDIAEGYSVSREKKESFPLTVTSAQKNPTAFYLCASSQGLAVSTDTQYFGPGTRLTVL.

This clone came up once. The chain carries TRBV11-2 and TRBJ2-5; 8 bases match TRBD2. The CDR3 loop spans 15 amino acids. CDR1 is SGHAT and CDR2 is FQNNGV in the germline V gene. V shed 2 bases, J shed 4 bases, and the junction held 6 bases outside the gene matches. In nucleotides, the CDR3 is TGTGCCAGCAGCTTAAAACGGGGGGGCCGAGAGACCCAGTACTTC. It yields the protein CASSLKRGGRETQYF.

The gene calls are TRBV19 and TRBJ2-7; possible D gene TRBD2, 6 bases. Germline CDR1 is LNHDA and CDR2 is SQIVND (reference sequence). The CDR3 covers 13 residues. Trimming stripped 5 bases from V and 3 bases from J, with 11 bases between. In DNA, the CDR3 is TGTGCCAGTAGTGGCGGGGATAACTACGAGCAGTACTTC. Translated: CASSGGDNYEQYF.

V usage is TRBV13 and J usage is TRBJ1-5; TRBD1 might be the D (6 bases). Germline values: CDR1 PRHDT, CDR2 FYEKMQ (reference sequence). This CDR3 is built from 14 residues. V was shortened by 3 bases and J by 0 bases, with 6 bases between the two germline ends. In DNA form, the CDR3 reads TGTGCCAGCAGCTTGGGGGCTAGCAATCAGCCCCAGCATTTT. It codes for CASSLGASNQPQHF.

Regarding this clone: Other nucleotide sequences in the sample specify the same CDR3. The rearrangement uses TRBV19 and TRBJ1-5; 7 nucleotides match TRBD1. The CDR3 spans 14 residues. Germline V gene sequence: CDR1 LNHDA, CDR2 SQIVND (reference sequence). With V trimmed by 5 bases and J by 3 bases, 4 bases remained unmatched. The CDR3 DNA reads as TGTGCCAGTAGTGGGGGACAGCCCAATCAGCCCCAGCATTTT. It yields the protein CASSGGQPNQPQHF.

In DNA form, the CDR3 reads TGTGCCAGCACCAAAGTAGGTTGGGACAGGGGGACGATGGGCACCGGGGAGCTGTTTTTT. This encodes CASTKVGWDRGTMGTGELFF. The V gene is TRBV27, the J gene TRBJ2-2, with 11 bases matching TRBD1. Trimming cost V 7 bases and J 4 bases; bases outside gene matches: 20. The CDR3 has 20 residues. Germline loops: CDR1 MNHEY, CDR2 SMNVEV (reference sequence).

This chain links TRBV5-1 with TRBJ2-3; 14 bases line up with TRBD2. This CDR3 region has 18 residues. Per the germline V gene, CDR1 is SGHRS and CDR2 is YFSETQ. Trimming cost V 0 bases and J 2 bases; bases outside gene matches: 5. The CDR3 region is CASSLVQTSGGATDTQYF. CDR3 bases: TGCGCCAGCAGCTTGGTCCAGACTAGCGGGGGGGCCACAGATACGCAGTATTTT.

The genes are TRBV7-6 and TRBJ1-3, with D possibly matching TRBD1 (5 bases). The CDR3 loop spans 14 amino acids. The V gene's germline CDR1 is SGHVS and CDR2 FNYEAQ. V dropped 4 bases and J dropped 0 bases, with 7 bases sitting between them. CDR3 sequence (DNA): TGTGCCAGCAGCTACGGGGGCTCTGGAAACACCATATATTTT. It is translated as CASSYGGSGNTIYF.

This clone was observed a single time. The chain couples TRBV12-3 or TRBV12-4 to TRBJ2-3; the D is unclear. This CDR3 has 11 amino acids. Trimming took off 6 bases at V and 7 bases at J, with 8 bases between the two ends. CDR3 sequence (DNA): TGTGCCAGCAGGTTGAGCCATACGCAGTATTTT. Amino acids: CASRLSHTQYF.

The chain joins TRBV14 to TRBJ2-1, with 12 bases matching TRBD2. The V gene's germline CDR1 is SGHDN and CDR2 FVKESK. V shed 2 bases and J 1 base; nucleotides not matched to a gene: 3. The CDR3 has 17 amino acids. The CDR3 region is CASSQPSGGVSYNEQFF. CDR3 nucleotide sequence: TGTGCCAGCAGCCAACCTAGCGGGGGGGTTTCCTACAATGAGCAGTTCTTC.

The chain uses TRBV18 and TRBJ1-3; no reliable D call. CDR1 and CDR2 (germline): KGHSH, LQKENI. CDR3 length equals 16 residues. Trimming stripped 6 bases from V and 0 bases from J, with 15 bases between. The CDR3, as DNA: TGTGCCAGCTCCTCGAGCGGAGGCGGCTCTGGAAACACCATATATTTT. This sequence encodes CASSSSGGGSGNTIYF.

The V and J genes are TRBV3-1 (or the pseudogene TRBV3-2) and TRBJ2-5; 12 bases agree with TRBD2. CDR3 length: 16 amino acids. Germline CDR1 LGHDT, CDR2 YNNKEL (reference sequence). V shed 5 bases and J 0 bases; nucleotides not matched to a gene: 4. The CDR3 reads CASSDGTSGYQETQYF. CDR3 in DNA: TGTGCCAGCAGCGACGGGACTAGCGGGTACCAAGAGACCCAGTACTTC.

The chain combines TRBV14 with TRBJ1-6; D is possibly TRBD1 (6 bases). V shed 3 bases and J shed 3 bases, with 18 bases lying between them. Germline lookup yields CDR1 SGHDN and CDR2 FVKESK. This CDR3 region has 18 residues. The CDR3 region has the DNA TGTGCCAGCAGCCAGGGGGGGCCTGTGGCAGACTATAATTCACCCCTCCACTTT. Its protein is CASSQGGPVADYNSPLHF. The whole variable domain, filled in from reference TRBV14 and TRBJ1-6, reads EAGVTQFPSHSVIEKGQTVTLRCDPISGHDNLYWYRRVMGKEIKFLLHFVKESKQDESGMPNNRFLAERTGGTYSTLKVQPAELEDSGVYFCASSQGGPVADYNSPLHFGNGTRLTVT.

This chain joins TRBV10-3 and TRBJ2-5; 8 nucleotides agree with TRBD2. The germline V gene has CDR1 ENHRY and CDR2 SYGVKD. J was trimmed by 5 bases and V by 4 bases; bases with no gene match: 12. The CDR3 sequence is 16 residues long. CDR3 DNA: TGTGCCATCAGTGGTACGCGGGGGGCCCGATGGGAGACCCAGTACTTC. It is translated as CAISGTRGARWETQYF.

This chain connects TRBV19 to TRBJ2-7; D gene ambiguous. Trimming removed 7 bases from V and 3 bases from J, with 13 bases in between. The V gene's germline CDR1 is LNHDA and CDR2 SQIVND (reference sequence). This CDR3 comprises 13 residues. The CDR3 loop reads CASMVRRNYEQYF. CDR3 bases: TGTGCCAGTATGGTCCGGCGGAACTACGAGCAGTACTTC.

The rearrangement joins TRBV15 to TRBJ1-3; TRBD1 is a possible D gene (6 bases). Germline V gene lookup returns CDR1 LNHNV and CDR2 YYDKDF (reference sequence). V shed 8 bases and J shed 0 bases, with 14 bases lying between them. The CDR3 sequence is 15 residues long. The CDR3 sequence is CATCRDRSSGNTIYF. The DNA for the CDR3 is TGTGCCACCTGCCGAGACAGGTCCTCTGGAAACACCATATATTTT.